A single T cell receptor beta chain is shown here with its context. This clone has only a few counts. Its specific antigen is unknown. No qualities accompany the bases; no much larger clone lies one base away. This entry is derived from a study of cytomegalovirus exposure and HLA in healthy donors (dated by TCRdb to 2015 to 2018). A note on the overall study: An earlier analysis of roughly 610 of the donors reported roughly 300 Gb of sequence data and roughly 120 million unique TCR beta sequences obtained from some 170 million T cells. The number of typed donors differed by locus: roughly 629-640 for A, B, C, DRB1 and DQB1; approximately 540 for DQA1; around 610 for DPA1; and roughly 470 for DPB1. In a later analysis, previously published TCR beta repertoires from 550 to 700 donors were re-analyzed and high-resolution HLA genotyping was added so that TCR occurrence patterns could be studied. Alongside the repertoire data, information on donor age, sex, ethnicity and CMV serostatus was compiled. An earlier analysis of approximately 580 of the donors used high-throughput TCR beta sequencing to judge whether each TCR beta V gene segment behaved as functional or pseudogenic. Both class I and class II loci were covered by HLA typing, at four-digit resolution. Four to six DR-DQ haplotypes were handled as single units for association and clustering, since linkage in the cohort was strong. The T cell repertoires of 666 subjects were profiled by immunosequencing and related to cytomegalovirus serostatus. High-throughput TCR immunosequencing, statistical association of individual TCRs with disease status, and machine learning were combined to predict cytomegalovirus infection status. In addition to the first cohort of around 670 subjects, a separate validation cohort of 130 or so different subjects was used. Every discovery cohort repertoire had been produced on one sequencing platform. The study aimed to test whether signatures of past pathogen exposure could be identified by cataloging public T cell receptors. Of the 300 to 450 genotyped donors, 65% to 90% fell in the genetic ancestry cluster associated with self-reported Caucasian donors. In the later analysis, no new phenotypic data were used to find candidate immune exposures; instead, reliance was placed on TCR beta sequences and their occurrence across donors. Roughly 290 gigabases of sequencing data and around 90 million unique TCR sequences made up an early release that covered 500 to 650 HLA-typed donors. Genome-wide SNP genotypes for about 65% of the 666 donors were used in a later genetic analysis, which treated that subset as a discovery cohort. On average, roughly 240,000 unique TCR beta nucleotide sequences were sequenced per donor among 398 genotyped donors of the cohort, with roughly 20% of those sequences being non-productive. Overall study results and their limits: According to a later genetic analysis, donors in an Asian-associated ancestry cluster had fewer N-insertions in productive TCRs than the approximately 650-donor mean. This cohort had only TCR beta chains sequenced, and the lack of alpha or paired-chain data limited which features could be detected. In both the original and validation cohorts, the classifier was reported to diagnose cytomegalovirus status with high specificity and sensitivity. A further reported finding was that TCR beta sequences accurately predicted the HLA-A and HLA-B alleles for most subjects in the first cohort. Assigning TCR associations to individual alleles was difficult when HLA alleles, especially DR and DQ, strongly co-occurred. Because HLA typing was unavailable for some donors at each locus, only the typed subset was used in association tests. A later analysis found that HLA-associated TCR beta chains were more clonally expanded and had lower generation probabilities than equally common non-associated chains. V-gene and J-gene trimming of TCR beta chains was associated with a missense DCLRE1C variant in a later genetic analysis, and the association was replicated in an independent cohort. In vitro tests confirmed that a few of the cytomegalovirus-associated TCR beta chains recognize cytomegalovirus antigens. The presence/absence analyses assumed that sequencing depth was roughly uniform across donors, and that assumption may not be true. According to the authors, the approach could potentially be generalized to other disease states and immunological phenotypes. Correlated functional status among segregating V segments might be attributable to linkage disequilibrium, but an unknown experimental factor could not be ruled out. Most TCR sequences were observed very rarely across donors, whereas some public TCRs were present in many individuals. The study listed 150 to 200 TCR beta chains as associated with cytomegalovirus. An earlier analysis of approximately 500 of the donors showed that most TCR beta V segments appeared in productive rearrangements either about 87% or about 30% of the time, which broadly matched IMGT annotations. In a later analysis, TCR association rates were found to vary across HLA loci, with the most associated TCRs seen for DRB1 alleles and the fewest for HLA-C alleles. A cluster of highly shared sequence variants was judged likely to be a technical artifact of the sequencing pipeline. Specific HLA alleles were associated with 15,000 to 20,000 TCR beta sequences at a false discovery rate of 0.05 in a later analysis. Some IMGT-functional V segments, including TRBV6-2 and TRBV6-3, could not be told apart with the 87-base-pair reads, so those segments were excluded. Most CMV-associated TCR beta chains appeared to be HLA-restricted in a later analysis, and the HLA associations seemed to be driven largely by CMV exposure. The only immune exposure information available for the cohort was CMV serostatus. Because counts were too low, seventeen rarely observed V segments, including chromosome 9 orphons, were excluded from the earlier analysis of fewer than 650 of the donors. According to a later analysis, parvovirus B19, influenza, CMV and Epstein-Barr virus appeared linked to several top co-occurrence clusters.

The cohort consisted of fewer than 700 healthy bone marrow donors. Cohort members were all nominally healthy when sampled, although unrecorded immune exposures were likely present. The donor was CMV seropositive and was included in the group of 300 or so seropositive cohort members. Every donor gave a peripheral blood sample, and the peripheral blood mononuclear cells from that sample were used for TCR beta sequencing. The Qiagen DNeasy Blood Extraction Kit was used to extract genomic DNA from the blood cell samples. The germline V gene provides CDR1 KGHSH and CDR2 LQKENI. The V end gives up 2 bases and the J end 3 bases, leaving 3 bases in the junction not matched to a gene. The CDR3, from cysteine to phenylalanine, totals 15 residues. The kept DNA is CDR3 alone, 45 bases in frame from the first base. Library preparation was by the immunoSEQ multiplex PCR assay. A mixture of 60 forward primers for TCR Vbeta segments and 13 reverse primers for TCR Jbeta segments was used in the multiplex PCR. Amplification of the CDR3 region of rearranged TCR beta genes was performed with a multiplex PCR assay on genomic DNA. The Illumina HiSeq System was used to sequence the amplified TCR beta libraries as 87-base-pair reads. As for how the authors treated the data: Across the roughly 600 repertoires, a later analysis counted tens of millions of unique TCR beta chains, some 11 million of which were shared by at least two donors. To remove PCR and sequencing errors, raw reads were error-corrected and collapsed into unique sequences using a nearest-neighbor algorithm that merged closely related sequences. To assign V, D and J gene segments, CDR3 sequences were aligned to IMGT reference sequences. For a sequence to be retained, a match of at least six nucleotides was required to both a V gene segment and a J gene segment. A rearrangement was called productive if the CDR3 had no stop codons and remained in frame with V and J, and every other rearrangement was called non-productive. CDR3 was defined by IMGT convention, running from the second conserved V-encoded cysteine to the conserved J-encoded phenylalanine. The earlier analysis of fewer than 700 of the donors excluded sequences that lacked an unambiguous match to a single V gene segment. An earlier analysis of 450 to 650 of the donors called V segments functional above 56.7% productive rearrangements and segregating when the between-donor standard deviation exceeded 5%. A statistical classification framework was built to diagnose cytomegalovirus status from the catalog of TCR beta chain sequences. In a later analysis, TCR nucleotide sequences were compared against IMGT/GENE-DB human TR gene sequences so that V and J genes could be assigned. A later analysis assigned CDR3 sequences and most-parsimonious VDJ recombination scenarios with the TCRdist pipeline. In a later analysis, every TCR beta chain was defined by the combination of its CDR3 amino acid sequence and its V-gene family, and reads without a unique V-gene family were dropped. As a way to deal with suspected cross-contamination and a sequencing artifact, a later analysis dropped roughly 620 nucleotide sequences that were highly shared and had low generation probability. In a later analysis, a clonal expansion index for each public chain was calculated from normalized within-repertoire ranks of inferred template counts. In a later analysis, generation probabilities were computed using a VDJ recombination model fitted to out-of-frame rearrangements, and the results were checked against IGoR. A later analysis scored TCR-TCR, TCR-HLA and TCR-CMV co-occurrence with hypergeometric tests, applying a repertoire-size bias correction to TCR pairs. False discovery rates were estimated in a later analysis by permuting HLA or CMV assignments 20 times. In a later analysis, co-occurring TCRs were grouped using DBSCAN, and TCRdist sequence similarity was added for clustering within HLA-allele-positive subsets. For co-occurrence clustering, repertoires with fewer than 30,000 or more than 120,000 public chains were excluded, along with roughly 5 repertoires with anomalous nucleotide sharing. TCRdb retrieved this table from immuneACCESS and kept in-frame rearrangements only. Not all clones are present; in checked studies, unresolved V genes account for under half, and no reason is known for the remainder. V and J calls and clone size are copied from that table; D and trimming were computed from the DNA. For this sample the table gives about 130,000 clones, of which around two thirds were detected only once. 2% to 2.5% of the sample goes to the ten largest clones.

The sample consisted of PBMCs. Recombination connected TRBV18 to TRBJ1-3; 8 bases in the junction line up with TRBD1. The sequence derives from a woman aged 60-75 years in good health and CMV-seropositive. The CDR3 region has the sequence CASSPGTGVGNTIYF. The bases are TGTGCCAGCTCACCAGGGACAGGCGTTGGAAACACCATATATTTT.